The T cell receptor (beta chain) under discussion was sequenced for a study of blood T cell repertoires in COVID-19. Study overall: Whether acute or convalescent, the COVID-19 samples came from the United States, Italy and Spain. T cells, B-cell-depleted T cells, or PBMCs provided the cDNA or gDNA that served as material.

In the original processing: Amplification with reference gene primers provided the estimates of nucleated cell counts. The protocol was immunoSEQ multiplex PCR, while the TCRdb copy is restricted to in-frame clones and leaves out a portion. The DNA was the basis for D and trimming; V, J and clone size are from that table. The sample includes around 190,000 clones, less than 90% seen only once; the top ten take approximately 1.1%. Trimming took off 0 bases at V and 5 bases at J, with 18 bases between the two ends. This CDR3 has 17 amino acids. Germline assignment: CDR1 SGHKS and CDR2 YYEKEE (reference sequence).

The source is a man aged 30 to 39 with acute or convalescent COVID-19. The chain uses TRBV5-5 and TRBJ1-5; D gene uncertain. The specimen was peripheral blood. CDR3 amino acids: CASSLALSVSGYQPQHF. The CDR3 DNA follows: TGTGCCAGCAGCTTGGCCTTATCAGTATCGGGTTATCAGCCCCAGCATTTT.